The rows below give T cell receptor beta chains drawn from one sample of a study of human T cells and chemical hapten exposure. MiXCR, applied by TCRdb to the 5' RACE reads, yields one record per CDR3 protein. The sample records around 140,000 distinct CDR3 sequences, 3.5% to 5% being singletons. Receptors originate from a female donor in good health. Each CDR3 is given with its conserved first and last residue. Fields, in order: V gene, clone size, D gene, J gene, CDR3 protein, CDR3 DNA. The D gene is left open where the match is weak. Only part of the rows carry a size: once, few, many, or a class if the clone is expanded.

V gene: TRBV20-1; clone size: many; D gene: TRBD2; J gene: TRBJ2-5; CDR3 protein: CSASAAGAPPGETQYF; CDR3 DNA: TGCAGTGCTAGTGCAGCGGGGGCGCCCCCGGGAGAGACCCAGTACTTC
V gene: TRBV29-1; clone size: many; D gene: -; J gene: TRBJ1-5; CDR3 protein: CSVRDESNQPQHF; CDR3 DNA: TGCAGCGTCCGGGACGAAAGCAATCAGCCCCAGCATTTT
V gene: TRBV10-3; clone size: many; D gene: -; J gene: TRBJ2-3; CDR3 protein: CATGREADTQYF; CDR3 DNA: TGTGCCACTGGAAGGGAGGCCGATACGCAGTATTTT
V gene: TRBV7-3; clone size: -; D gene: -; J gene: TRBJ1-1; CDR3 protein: CASSSGSFGAEAFF; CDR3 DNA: TGTGCCAGCAGCTCCGGGTCGTTTGGCGCTGAAGCTTTCTTT
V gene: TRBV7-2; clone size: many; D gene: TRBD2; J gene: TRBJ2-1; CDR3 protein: CASSLAGGLAGGNEQFF; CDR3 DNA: TGTGCCAGCAGCTTGGCAGGTGGGCTAGCGGGGGGCAATGAGCAGTTCTTC
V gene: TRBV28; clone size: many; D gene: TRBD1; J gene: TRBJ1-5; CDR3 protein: CASRPGTGYNQPQHF; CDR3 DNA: TGTGCCAGCAGGCCGGGGACAGGCTACAATCAGCCCCAGCATTTT
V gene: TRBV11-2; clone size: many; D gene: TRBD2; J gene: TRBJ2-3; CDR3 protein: CASSQEASGGTDTQYF; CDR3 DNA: TGTGCCAGCAGCCAAGAGGCTAGCGGGGGCACAGATACGCAGTATTTT
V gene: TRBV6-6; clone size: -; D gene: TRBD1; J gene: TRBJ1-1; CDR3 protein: CASSYRTGLQTSCFNTEAFF; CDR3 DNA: TGTGCCAGCAGTTACCGGACAGGGCTTCAAACATCCTGCTTCAACACTGAAGCTTTCTTT
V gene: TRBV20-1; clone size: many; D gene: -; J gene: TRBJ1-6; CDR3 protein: CSARVSGGRRAYSPLHF; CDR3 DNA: TGCAGTGCTAGAGTATCTGGGGGACGGCGGGCCTATTCACCCCTCCACTTT
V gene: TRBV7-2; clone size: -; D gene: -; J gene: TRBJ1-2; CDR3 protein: CASSLTGRYGYTF; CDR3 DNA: TGTGCCAGCAGCTTAACAGGTCGCTATGGCTACACCTTC
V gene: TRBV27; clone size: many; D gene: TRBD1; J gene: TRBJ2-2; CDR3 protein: CASSSLPGQGTGELFF; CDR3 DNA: TGTGCCAGCAGCTCTCTCCCGGGACAGGGTACCGGGGAGCTGTTTTTT
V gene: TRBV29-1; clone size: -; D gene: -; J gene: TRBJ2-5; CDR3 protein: CSVPGRAKETQYF; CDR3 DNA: TGCAGCGTTCCCGGACGAGCGAAAGAGACCCAGTACTTC
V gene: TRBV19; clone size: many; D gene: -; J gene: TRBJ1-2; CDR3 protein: CASSIKDTPYGYTF; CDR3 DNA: TGTGCCAGTAGTATCAAGGACACCCCCTATGGCTACACCTTC
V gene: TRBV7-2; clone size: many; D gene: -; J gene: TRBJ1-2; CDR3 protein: CASRSLYDGYTF; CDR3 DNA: TGTGCCAGCAGATCGCTTTATGATGGCTACACCTTC
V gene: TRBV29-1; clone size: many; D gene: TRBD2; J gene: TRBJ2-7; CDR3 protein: CSVFTRDYYEQYF; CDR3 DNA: TGCAGCGTCTTTACCCGGGACTACTACGAGCAGTACTTC
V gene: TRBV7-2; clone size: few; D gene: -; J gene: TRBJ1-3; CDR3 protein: CASSLEGIGNTIYF; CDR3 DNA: TGTGCCAGCAGCTTAGAAGGGATCGGAAACACCATATATTTT
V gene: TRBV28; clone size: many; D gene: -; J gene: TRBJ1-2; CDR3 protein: CASKSDSLNYGYTF; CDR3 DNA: TGTGCCAGCAAGTCGGACAGTCTGAACTATGGCTACACCTTC
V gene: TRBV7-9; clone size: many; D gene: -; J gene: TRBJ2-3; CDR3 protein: CASSHEGRGATDTQYF; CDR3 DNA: TGTGCCAGCAGCCACGAGGGTCGCGGGGCTACAGATACGCAGTATTTT
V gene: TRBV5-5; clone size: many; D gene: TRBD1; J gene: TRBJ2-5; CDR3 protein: CASRWTGVEETQYF; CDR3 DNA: TGTGCCAGCAGATGGACAGGGGTCGAAGAGACCCAGTACTTC
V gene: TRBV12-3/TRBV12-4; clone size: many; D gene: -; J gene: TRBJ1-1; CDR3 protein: CASSLLQGIEAFF; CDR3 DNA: TGTGCCAGCAGTTTATTGCAGGGTATTGAAGCTTTCTTT
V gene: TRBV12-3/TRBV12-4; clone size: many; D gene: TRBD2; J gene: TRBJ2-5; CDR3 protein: CASSLSGLEKETQYF; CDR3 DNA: TGTGCCAGCAGTTTATCAGGACTAGAAAAAGAGACCCAGTACTTC
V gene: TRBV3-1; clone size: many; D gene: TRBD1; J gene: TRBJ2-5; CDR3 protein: CASSPGTVQETQYF; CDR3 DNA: TGTGCCAGCAGCCCGGGGACAGTCCAAGAGACCCAGTACTTC
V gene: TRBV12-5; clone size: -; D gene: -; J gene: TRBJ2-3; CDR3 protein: CASGLGRGADTQYF; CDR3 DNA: TGTGCTAGTGGTTTGGGCCGTGGAGCAGATACGCAGTATTTT
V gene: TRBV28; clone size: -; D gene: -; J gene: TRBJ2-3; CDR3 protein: CATTIHPDTQYF; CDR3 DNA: TGTGCCACCACTATACACCCAGATACGCAGTATTTT
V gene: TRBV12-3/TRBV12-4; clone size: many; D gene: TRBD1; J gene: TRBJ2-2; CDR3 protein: CASSPTGVAGELFF; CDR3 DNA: TGTGCCAGCAGCCCGACAGGGGTGGCCGGGGAGCTGTTTTTT
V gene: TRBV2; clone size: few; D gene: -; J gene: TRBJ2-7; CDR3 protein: CASSVVAGARGEQYF; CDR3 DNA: TGTGCCAGCAGTGTGGTGGCGGGGGCCCGTGGGGAGCAGTACTTC
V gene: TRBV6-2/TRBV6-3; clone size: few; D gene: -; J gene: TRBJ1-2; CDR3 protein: CASSYRFAPGAIEYGYTF; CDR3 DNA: TGTGCCAGCAGTTACCGATTCGCTCCAGGGGCAATAGAGTACGGCTACACCTTC
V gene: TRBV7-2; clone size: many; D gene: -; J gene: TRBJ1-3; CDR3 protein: CASSPGGSGNTIYF; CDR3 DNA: TGTGCCAGCAGCCCCGGGGGCTCTGGAAACACCATATATTTT
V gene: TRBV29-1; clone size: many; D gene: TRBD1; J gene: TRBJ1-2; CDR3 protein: CSVDEGQEPNYGYTF; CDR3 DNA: TGCAGCGTTGACGAGGGACAGGAGCCTAACTATGGCTACACCTTC
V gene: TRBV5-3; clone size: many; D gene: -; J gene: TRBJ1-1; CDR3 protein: CARPTLVGVNTEAFF; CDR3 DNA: TGTGCCAGACCAACCTTGGTGGGAGTGAACACTGAAGCTTTCTTT
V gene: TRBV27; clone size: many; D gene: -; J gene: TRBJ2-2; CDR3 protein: CASSLAGTTGELFF; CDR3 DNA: TGTGCCAGCAGTTTGGCGGGGACCACCGGGGAGCTGTTTTTT
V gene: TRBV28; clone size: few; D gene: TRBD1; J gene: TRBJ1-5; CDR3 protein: CASSARTGIPLANQPQHF; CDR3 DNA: TGTGCCAGCAGTGCGAGGACAGGGATCCCGTTGGCGAATCAGCCCCAGCATTTT
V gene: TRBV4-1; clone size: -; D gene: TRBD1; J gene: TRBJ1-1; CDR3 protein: CASSQAWRGRDTEAFF; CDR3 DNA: TGCGCCAGCAGCCAAGCCTGGAGGGGGCGGGACACTGAAGCTTTCTTT
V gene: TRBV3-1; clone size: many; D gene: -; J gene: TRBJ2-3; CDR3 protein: CASSQDGGDTQYF; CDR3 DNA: TGTGCCAGCAGCCAAGATGGGGGAGATACGCAGTATTTT
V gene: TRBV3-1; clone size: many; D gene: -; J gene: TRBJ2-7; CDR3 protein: CASSRGDSYEQYF; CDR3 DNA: TGTGCCAGCAGCCGGGGGGACAGCTACGAGCAGTACTTC
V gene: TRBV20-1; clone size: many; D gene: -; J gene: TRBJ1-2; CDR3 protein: CSARIRQFNYGYTF; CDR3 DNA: TGCAGTGCTAGGATCAGACAGTTTAACTATGGCTACACCTTC
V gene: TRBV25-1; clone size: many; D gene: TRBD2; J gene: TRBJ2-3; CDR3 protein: CASLAGLEDTQYF; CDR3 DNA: TGTGCCAGTCTAGCGGGGTTGGAGGATACGCAGTATTTT
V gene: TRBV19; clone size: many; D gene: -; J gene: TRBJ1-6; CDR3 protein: CASSFDENNSPLHF; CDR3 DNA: TGTGCCAGTAGCTTTGACGAGAATAATTCACCCCTCCACTTT
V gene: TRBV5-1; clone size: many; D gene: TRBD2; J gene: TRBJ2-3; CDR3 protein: CASSQQAGGTDTQYF; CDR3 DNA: TGCGCCAGCAGCCAACAAGCGGGGGGCACAGATACGCAGTATTTT
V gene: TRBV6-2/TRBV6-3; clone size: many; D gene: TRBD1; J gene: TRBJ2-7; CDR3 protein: CASSRQGTYEQYF; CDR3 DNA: TGTGCCAGCAGCAGACAGGGAACCTACGAGCAGTACTTC
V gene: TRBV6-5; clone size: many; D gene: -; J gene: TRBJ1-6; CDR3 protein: CASSPGIGISPLHF; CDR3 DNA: TGTGCCAGCAGTCCAGGGATTGGAATTTCACCCCTCCACTTT
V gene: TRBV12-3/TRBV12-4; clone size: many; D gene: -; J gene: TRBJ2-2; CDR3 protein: CASSLPGPEAGELFF; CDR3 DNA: TGTGCCAGCAGTCTACCGGGGCCCGAGGCCGGGGAGCTGTTTTTT
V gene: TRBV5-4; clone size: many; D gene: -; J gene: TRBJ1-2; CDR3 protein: CASSLWANYGYTF; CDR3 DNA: TGTGCCAGCAGCTTGTGGGCTAACTATGGCTACACCTTC
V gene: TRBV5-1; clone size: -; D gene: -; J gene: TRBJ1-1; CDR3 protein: CASSWEARGTEAFF; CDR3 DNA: TGCGCCAGCAGCTGGGAGGCCCGGGGCACTGAAGCTTTCTTT
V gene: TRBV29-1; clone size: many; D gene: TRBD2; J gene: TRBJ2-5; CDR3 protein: CSVEKGGRDAETQYF; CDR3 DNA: TGCAGCGTTGAAAAGGGTGGGAGGGACGCAGAGACCCAGTACTTC
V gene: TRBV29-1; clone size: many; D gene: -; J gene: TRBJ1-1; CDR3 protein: CSAPTVRGTEAFF; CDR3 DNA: TGCAGCGCCCCGACAGTAAGGGGCACTGAAGCTTTCTTT